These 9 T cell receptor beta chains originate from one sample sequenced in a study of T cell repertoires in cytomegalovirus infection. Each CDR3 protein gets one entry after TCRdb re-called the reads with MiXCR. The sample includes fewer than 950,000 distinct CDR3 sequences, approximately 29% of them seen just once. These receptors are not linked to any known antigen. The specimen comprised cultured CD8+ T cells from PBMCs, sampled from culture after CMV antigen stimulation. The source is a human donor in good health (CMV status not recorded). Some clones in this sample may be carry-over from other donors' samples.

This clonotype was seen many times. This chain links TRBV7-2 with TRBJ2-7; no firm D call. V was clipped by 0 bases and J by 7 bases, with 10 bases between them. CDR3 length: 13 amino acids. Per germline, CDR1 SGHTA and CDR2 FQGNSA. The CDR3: CASSLAPGQEQYV. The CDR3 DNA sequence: TGTGCCAGCAGCTTAGCTCCCGGCCAAGAGCAGTACGTC.

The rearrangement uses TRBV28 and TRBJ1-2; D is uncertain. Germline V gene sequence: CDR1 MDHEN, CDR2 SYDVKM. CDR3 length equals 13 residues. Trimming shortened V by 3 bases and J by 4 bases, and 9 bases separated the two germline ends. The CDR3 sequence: CASSFVPVYGYTF. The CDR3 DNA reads TGTGCCAGCAGTTTCGTCCCAGTCTATGGCTACACCTTC.

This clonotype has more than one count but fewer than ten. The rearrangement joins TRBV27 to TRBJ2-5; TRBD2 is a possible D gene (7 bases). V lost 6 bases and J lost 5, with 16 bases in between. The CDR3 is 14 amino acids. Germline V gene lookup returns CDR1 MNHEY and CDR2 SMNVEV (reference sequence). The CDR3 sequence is CASRPPGGPETQYF. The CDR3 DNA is TGTGCCAGCAGGCCACCCGGGGGGCCTGAGACCCAGTACTTC.

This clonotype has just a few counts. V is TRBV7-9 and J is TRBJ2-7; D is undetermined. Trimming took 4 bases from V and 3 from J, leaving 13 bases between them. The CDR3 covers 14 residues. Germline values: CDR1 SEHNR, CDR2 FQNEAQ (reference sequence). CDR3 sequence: CASSYLISDYEQYF. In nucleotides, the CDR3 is TGTGCCAGCAGCTACCTGATATCAGACTACGAGCAGTACTTC.

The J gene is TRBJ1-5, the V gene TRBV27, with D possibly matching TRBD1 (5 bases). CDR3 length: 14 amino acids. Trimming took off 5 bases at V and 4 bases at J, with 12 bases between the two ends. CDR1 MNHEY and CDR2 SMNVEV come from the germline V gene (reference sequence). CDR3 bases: TGTGCCAGCAGTCCGGTCGCAGGGAATCAGCCCCAGCATTTT. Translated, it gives CASSPVAGNQPQHF.

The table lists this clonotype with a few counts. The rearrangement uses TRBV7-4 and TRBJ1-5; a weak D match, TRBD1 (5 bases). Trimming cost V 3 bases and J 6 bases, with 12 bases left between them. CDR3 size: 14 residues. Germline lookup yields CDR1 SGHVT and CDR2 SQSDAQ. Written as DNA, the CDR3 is TGTGCCAGCAGCTTCGGAGGGGCGCGTCAGCCCCAGCATTTT. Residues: CASSFGGARQPQHF. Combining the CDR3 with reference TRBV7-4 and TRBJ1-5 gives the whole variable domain GAGVSQSPRYKVAKRGRDVALRCDSISGHVTLYWYRQTLGQGSEVLTYSQSDAQRDKSGRPSGRFSAERPERSVSTLKIQRTEQGDSAVYLCASSFGGARQPQHFGDGTRLSIL.

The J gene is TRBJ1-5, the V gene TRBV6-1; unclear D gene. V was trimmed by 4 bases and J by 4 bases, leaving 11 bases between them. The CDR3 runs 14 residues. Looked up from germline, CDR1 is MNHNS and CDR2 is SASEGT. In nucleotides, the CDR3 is TGTGCCAGCAGTGGAGGGTTTCAGAATCAGCCCCAGCATTTT. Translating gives CASSGGFQNQPQHF.

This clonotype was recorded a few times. The CDR3 reads CASRGRGTDTQYF. The CDR3 DNA reads as TGTGCCAGCAGAGGACGGGGGACAGATACGCAGTATTTT. J is TRBJ2-3 and V is TRBV7-2, with D tentatively TRBD2 (6 bases). The germline V and J ends were trimmed by 6 bases and 3 bases, with 10 bases remaining between them. CDR3 length equals 13 residues. Germline-derived CDR1 and CDR2 are SGHTA and FQGNSA.

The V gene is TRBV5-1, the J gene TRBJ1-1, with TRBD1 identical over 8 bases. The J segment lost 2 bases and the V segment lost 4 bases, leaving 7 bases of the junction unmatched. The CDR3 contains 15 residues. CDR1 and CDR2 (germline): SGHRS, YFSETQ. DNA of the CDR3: TGCGCCAGCAGCAAATACGGACAGGGTAACACTGAAGCTTTCTTT. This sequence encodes CASSKYGQGNTEAFF.